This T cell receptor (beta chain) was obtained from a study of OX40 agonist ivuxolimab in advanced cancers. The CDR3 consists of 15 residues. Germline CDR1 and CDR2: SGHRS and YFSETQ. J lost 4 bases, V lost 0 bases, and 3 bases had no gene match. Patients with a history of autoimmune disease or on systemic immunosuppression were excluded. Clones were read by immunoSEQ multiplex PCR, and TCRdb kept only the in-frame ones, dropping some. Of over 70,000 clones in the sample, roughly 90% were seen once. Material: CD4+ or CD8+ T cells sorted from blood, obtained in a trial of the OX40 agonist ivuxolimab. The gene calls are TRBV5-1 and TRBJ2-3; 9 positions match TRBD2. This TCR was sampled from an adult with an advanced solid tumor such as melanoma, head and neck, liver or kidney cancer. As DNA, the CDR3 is TGCGCCAGCAGCTTGGTGACTAGCGGCGCAGATACGCAGTATTTT. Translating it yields CASSLVTSGADTQYF.